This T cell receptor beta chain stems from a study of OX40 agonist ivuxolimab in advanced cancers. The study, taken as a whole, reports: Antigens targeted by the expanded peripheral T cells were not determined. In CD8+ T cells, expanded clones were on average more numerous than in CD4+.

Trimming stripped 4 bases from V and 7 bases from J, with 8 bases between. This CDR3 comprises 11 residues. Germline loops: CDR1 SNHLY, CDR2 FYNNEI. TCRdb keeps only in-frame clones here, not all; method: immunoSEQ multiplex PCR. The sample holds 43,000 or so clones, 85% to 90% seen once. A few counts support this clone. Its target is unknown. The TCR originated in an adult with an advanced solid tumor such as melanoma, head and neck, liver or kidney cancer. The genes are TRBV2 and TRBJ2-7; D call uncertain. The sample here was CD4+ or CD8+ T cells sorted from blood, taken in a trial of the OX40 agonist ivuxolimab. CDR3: CASSVLREQYF. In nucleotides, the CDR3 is TGTGCCAGCAGTGTCCTTAGAGAGCAGTACTTC.